One sample yielded the 18 T cell receptor beta chains listed below, sequenced in a study of blood T cells in healthy people across ages. Sample-barcoded 5' priming and a J-beta primer mix drove a second PCR of about 6 to 12 cycles. TCRdb re-called the 5' RACE reads with MiXCR, one entry per CDR3 protein. The sample includes 1,300,000 or so distinct CDR3 sequences, 45% to 70% seen only once; the top ten take 6.5% to 8.5%. The sequenced sample consisted of blood. The receptors shown here come from a man aged 18-30 years in good health.

The chain recombines TRBV6-2 or TRBV6-3 with TRBJ2-4, with 12 bases that match TRBD2. The CDR3 totals 15 residues. V shed 6 bases, J shed 7 bases, and the junction held 7 bases outside the gene matches. The germline gives CDR1 MNHEY, CDR2 SVGEGT. The CDR3 protein is CASRSGLAGINIQYF. The CDR3 nucleotides are TGTGCCAGCAGAAGCGGACTAGCGGGGATTAACATTCAGTACTTC.

J is TRBJ1-4 and V is TRBV7-2, with D possibly being TRBD1 (6 bases). CDR1 and CDR2 from the germline V gene are SGHTA and FQGNSA. The CDR3 runs to 13 residues. V was clipped by 9 bases and J by 2 bases, with 10 bases between them. CDR3 loop: CARGRGTNEKLFF. The DNA for the CDR3 is TGTGCCAGGGGCAGGGGTACTAATGAAAAACTGTTTTTT.

This clonotype showed up just a few times. J is TRBJ1-5 and V is TRBV10-3; D might be TRBD1 (6 bases). The CDR3 runs to 14 residues. V lost 2 bases and J 6 bases, leaving 11 bases between the germline ends. The germline CDR1 and CDR2 sequences are ENHRY and SYGVKD. This CDR3 reads CAISEAGEGQPQHF. As DNA, the CDR3 is TGTGCCATCAGTGAGGCAGGGGAAGGTCAGCCCCAGCATTTT.

This chain joins TRBV6-2 or TRBV6-3 and TRBJ2-2, with a tentative D call TRBD2 (6 bases). The length of the CDR3 is 13 residues. V was cut by 7 bases and J by 8 bases, with 14 bases left in between. The V gene's germline CDR1 is MNHEY and CDR2 SVGEGT. The CDR3 loop is CASISGGSGELFF. The CDR3 nucleotides read TGTGCCAGCATCTCCGGGGGAAGTGGGGAGCTGTTTTTT.

V gene TRBV20-1 combines with J gene TRBJ2-7; perhaps TRBD2 as D (6 bases). Germline-derived CDR1 and CDR2 are DFQATT and SNEGSKA (reference sequence). The CDR3 loop spans 16 amino acids. The V gene lost 2 bases and the J gene lost 2 bases, with 19 bases spanning the gap. CDR3 loop: CSARKDGGDQPYEQYF. The CDR3 DNA sequence: TGCAGTGCTAGAAAGGATGGAGGGGACCAACCCTACGAGCAGTACTTC.

This chain links TRBV5-1 with TRBJ1-2; a weak D match, TRBD1 (6 bases). The CDR3 runs to 15 residues. The V gene's germline CDR1 is SGHRS and CDR2 YFSETQ. Trimming pared 0 bases from V and 2 bases from J, leaving 11 bases between. DNA of the CDR3: TGCGCCAGCAGCTTGGGACAGGTTCGCAACTATGGCTACACCTTC. Amino acid sequence: CASSLGQVRNYGYTF.

The rearrangement joins TRBV29-1 to TRBJ2-5, with D perhaps matching TRBD1 (5 bases). The CDR3 has 14 amino acids. V lost 3 bases and J 11 bases, leaving 22 bases between the germline ends. Germline lookup yields CDR1 SQVTM and CDR2 ANQGSEA. The CDR3 coding sequence is TGCAGCGTTGAGGTGGGGCAGTGGTATGGTGAGCAGTACTTC. This gives the protein CSVEVGQWYGEQYF.

This clonotype was recorded once. This rearrangement joins TRBV20-1 to TRBJ2-5; D is perhaps TRBD1 (5 bases). The J call could be wrong; TRBJ2-7 is a better fit for the DNA end. Germline V CDR1 and CDR2: DFQATT, SNEGSKA (reference sequence). The CDR3 consists of 11 residues. CDR3 sequence: CSAYQGYEQYF. The CDR3 nucleotides read TGCAGTGCTTATCAGGGATACGAGCAGTACTTC.

The table lists this clonotype with a few counts. This rearrangement joins TRBV10-3 to TRBJ2-7, with D perhaps TRBD1 (6 bases). The CDR3 has 14 amino acids. Germline values: CDR1 ENHRY, CDR2 SYGVKD. With 0 bases removed from V and 2 bases from J, the gap between germline ends came to 8 bases. The CDR3 sequence: CAISESKGAYEQYF. As DNA, the CDR3 is TGTGCCATCAGTGAGTCGAAGGGGGCCTACGAGCAGTACTTC.

The gene calls are TRBV12-3 or TRBV12-4 and TRBJ1-2; D is ambiguous. Trimming took 11 bases from V and 5 from J, leaving 12 bases between them. The CDR3 has 11 amino acids. As DNA, the CDR3 is TGTGCCTGGCACTCCGGTTATGGCTACACCTTC. Amino acid sequence: CAWHSGYGYTF.

The sample holds many counts of this clonotype. The V and J genes are TRBV7-2 and TRBJ2-3; D not resolved. Trimming took 4 bases from V and 6 from J, leaving 8 bases between them. CDR1 is SGHTA, CDR2 FQGNSA, per germline. This CDR3 contains 12 residues. The CDR3 loop reads CASSSWADTQYF. The CDR3 bases are TGTGCCAGCAGCTCCTGGGCGGATACGCAGTATTTT.

The gene calls are TRBV4-1 and TRBJ2-3; 12 positions match TRBD1. After removal of 5 bases from V and 6 bases from J, the junction contained 9 bases not matched to a gene. The germline gives CDR1 MGHRA, CDR2 YSYEKL. The CDR3 is 16 amino acids. The chain's CDR3 is CASSSGQGASGDTQYF. The DNA for the CDR3 is TGCGCCAGCAGCTCGGGACAGGGGGCAAGTGGCGATACGCAGTATTTT.

The J gene is TRBJ2-3, the V gene TRBV7-2; TRBD2 matches at 8 bases. V lost 4 bases and J lost 2; bases outside the gene matches: 5. Germline-derived CDR1 and CDR2 are SGHTA and FQGNSA. The CDR3 consists of 15 residues. The CDR3 sequence is CASSSIAGFTDTQYF. DNA of the CDR3: TGTGCCAGCAGCTCTATAGCGGGGTTCACAGATACGCAGTATTTT.

J is TRBJ2-3 and V is TRBV19; TRBD2 matches 11 bases. Germline CDR1 reads LNHDA; CDR2 reads SQIVND (reference sequence). The V gene end was trimmed by 3 bases and the J gene end by 2 bases; junction bases not matched to a gene: 7. This CDR3 comprises 17 residues. CDR3 bases: TGTGCCAGTAGTATCGCGACTAGCGGGACACACACAGATACGCAGTATTTT. Its translation is CASSIATSGTHTDTQYF.

V gene TRBV11-1 combines with J gene TRBJ2-4; possibly TRBD1 or TRBD2 for D (5 bases each). Germline lookup yields CDR1 SGHAT and CDR2 FQDESV (reference sequence). V was trimmed by 6 bases and J by 8 bases, leaving 20 bases between them. CDR3 length: 15 residues. CDR3 sequence (DNA): TGTGCCAGCAGTTCAATTTCTCGGCGAGGGGACATTCAGTACTTC. This encodes CASSSISRRGDIQYF.

This clonotype was picked up a small number of times. The V call is TRBV10-3, the J call TRBJ1-2, with a weak D call TRBD1 (5 bases). The CDR3 totals 15 residues. CDR1 is ENHRY, CDR2 SYGVKD, per germline. V dropped 3 bases and J dropped 1 base, with 12 bases sitting between them. The CDR3 DNA reads as TGTGCCATCAGTGAAAGGGGAAGGAATAACTATGGCTACACCTTC. Encoded protein: CAISERGRNNYGYTF.

The chain joins TRBV4-1 to TRBJ1-3; unclear D gene. The germline V and J ends were trimmed by 5 bases and 4 bases, with 12 bases remaining between them. This CDR3 spans 14 amino acids. Germline V gives CDR1 MGHRA, CDR2 YSYEKL. The CDR3 nucleotides are TGCGCCAGCAGCGATCGAAAAGGGGGAAACACCATATATTTT. This codes for CASSDRKGGNTIYF.

This clonotype was recorded a few times. The chain uses TRBV6-5 and TRBJ2-1; 7 bases map to TRBD1. The CDR3 runs 14 residues. Germline loops: CDR1 MNHEY, CDR2 SVGAGI. J lost 12 bases, V lost 6 bases, and 14 bases had no gene match. CDR3 loop: CASSPTPRTGWQFF. Written as DNA, the CDR3 is TGTGCCAGCAGCCCCACCCCTCGGACAGGTTGGCAGTTCTTC.